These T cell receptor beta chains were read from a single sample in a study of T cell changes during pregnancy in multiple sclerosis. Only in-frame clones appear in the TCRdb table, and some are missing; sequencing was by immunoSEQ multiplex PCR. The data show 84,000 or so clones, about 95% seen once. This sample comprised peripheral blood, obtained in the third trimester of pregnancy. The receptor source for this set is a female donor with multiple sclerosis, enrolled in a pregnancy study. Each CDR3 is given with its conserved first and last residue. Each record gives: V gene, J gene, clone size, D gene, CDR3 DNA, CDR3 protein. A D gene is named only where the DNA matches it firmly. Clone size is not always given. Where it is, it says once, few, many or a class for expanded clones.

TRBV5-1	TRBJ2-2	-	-	TGCGCCAGCAGCTTGCGGAACACCGGGGAGCTGTTTTTT	CASSLRNTGELFF
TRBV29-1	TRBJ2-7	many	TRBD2	TGCAGCGTTGTACGGGGGGACTCCTACGAGCAGTACTTC	CSVVRGDSYEQYF
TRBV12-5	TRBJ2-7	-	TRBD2	TGTGCTAGTGGTTTGGTGACTAGCGGGGTTCCCCCCTACGAGCAGTACTTC	CASGLVTSGVPPYEQYF
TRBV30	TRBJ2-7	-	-	TGTGCCTGGAGTATAGGACTCGGCATAAAAGACGAGCAGTACTTC	CAWSIGLGIKDEQYF
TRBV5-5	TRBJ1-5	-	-	TGTGCCAGCAGCTTGGCCGGCGGGGGAAATCAGCCCCAGCATTTT	CASSLAGGGNQPQHF
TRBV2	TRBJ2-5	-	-	TGTGCCAGCGGTAGTCATCTGGAGACCCAGTACTTC	CASGSHLETQYF
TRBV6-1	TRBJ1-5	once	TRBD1	TGTGCCAGCAGTGAATTGACGGGACAGCCCCATCAGCCCCAGCATTTT	CASSELTGQPHQPQHF
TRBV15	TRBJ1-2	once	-	TGTGCCACCAGCCCCCTAGGAAACTATGGCTACACCTTC	CATSPLGNYGYTF
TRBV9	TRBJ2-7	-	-	TGTGCCAGCAGCGTAGCTAGCAGCTACGAGCAGTACTTC	CASSVASSYEQYF
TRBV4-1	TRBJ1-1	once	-	TGCGCCAGCAGCCAAGAGAAGGGGGTCAACACTGAAGCTTTCTTT	CASSQEKGVNTEAFF
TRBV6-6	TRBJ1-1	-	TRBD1	TGTGCCAGCAGTTCTCCTACAGGGGAGCAAATTGAAGCTTTCTTT	CASSSPTGEQIEAFF
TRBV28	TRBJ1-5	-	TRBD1	TGTGCCAGCAGTTTCAGGGGGAAGGCAAATCAGCCCCAGCATTTT	CASSFRGKANQPQHF
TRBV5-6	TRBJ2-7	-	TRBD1	TGTGCCAGCAGCATTGGACAGGGGGGGAGTGAGCAGTACTTC	CASSIGQGGSEQYF
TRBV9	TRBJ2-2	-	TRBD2	TGTGCCAGCAGCGAAAGCGGGGGGCCCACCGGGGAGCTGTTTTTT	CASSESGGPTGELFF
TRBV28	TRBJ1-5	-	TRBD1	TGTGCCAGCAGTTTATTGGGACAGGGCCGTCGGGGGAGCAATCAGCCCCAGCATTTT	CASSLLGQGRRGSNQPQHF
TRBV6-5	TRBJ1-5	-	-	TGTGCCAGCAGGCACAGGGTTGACGGCAATCAGCCCCAGCATTTT	CASRHRVDGNQPQHF
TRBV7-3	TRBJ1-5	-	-	TGTGCCAGCAGCCCTCTTTGGGGGGGCCGCAATCAGCCCCAGCATTTT	CASSPLWGGRNQPQHF
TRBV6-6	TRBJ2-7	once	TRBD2	TGTGCCATAACCGGGGAGGGCCCCTACGAGCAGTACTTC	CAITGEGPYEQYF
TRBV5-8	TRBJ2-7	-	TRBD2	TGTGCCAGCAGCTTTGGGGGGGCCTACGAGCAGTACTTC	CASSFGGAYEQYF
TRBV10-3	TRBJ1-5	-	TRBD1	TGTGCCATCAGTGAGTCCTCCACCTTACAGGGGGCTCGTCAGCCCCAGCATTTT	CAISESSTLQGARQPQHF
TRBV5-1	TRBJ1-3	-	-	TGCGCCAGCAGCTTGGCGGGGGTTGGAAACACCATATATTTT	CASSLAGVGNTIYF
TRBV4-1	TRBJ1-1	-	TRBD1	TGCGCCAGCAGCCAAGTCTCAGGGGGCACTGAAGCTTTCTTT	CASSQVSGGTEAFF
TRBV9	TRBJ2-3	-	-	TGTGCCAGCAGCGTAGGCGGCCTGGGAGGAGATACGCAGTATTTT	CASSVGGLGGDTQYF
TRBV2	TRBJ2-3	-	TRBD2	TGTGCCAGCAGTGAAGGAGCGGGGGGCACAGATACGCAGTATTTT	CASSEGAGGTDTQYF
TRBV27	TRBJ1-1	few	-	TGTGCCAGCAGTTTATTGGACAGAACCTCGAACACTGAAGCTTTCTTT	CASSLLDRTSNTEAFF
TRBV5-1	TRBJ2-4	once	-	TGCGCCAGCAGCGCCCTGGGGGGTAGAGTAGCCAAAAACATTCAGTACTTC	CASSALGGRVAKNIQYF
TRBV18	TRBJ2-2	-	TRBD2	TGTGCCAGCTCACCACGAACAAGCGGGGCCGCGAACACCGGGGAGCTGTTTTTT	CASSPRTSGAANTGELFF
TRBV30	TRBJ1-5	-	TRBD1	TGTGCCTGGAGTGTGTCGGACAGGGCTAGGGATCAGCCCCAGCATTTT	CAWSVSDRARDQPQHF
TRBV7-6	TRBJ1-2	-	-	TGTGCCAGCAGCTTAGCTATCGGGAGCCCCTATGGCTACACCTTC	CASSLAIGSPYGYTF
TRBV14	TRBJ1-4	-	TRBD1	TGTGCCAGCAGCGCAGGGGGGAATGAAAAACTGTTTTTT	CASSAGGNEKLFF
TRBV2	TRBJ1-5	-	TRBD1	TGTGCCAGCAGTGACAAGGGGGCAAGACAGCCCCAGCATTTT	CASSDKGARQPQHF
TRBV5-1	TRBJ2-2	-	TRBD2	TGCGCCAGCAGCTCGCAAGCGGGGGGAGACACCGGGGAGCTGTTTTTT	CASSSQAGGDTGELFF
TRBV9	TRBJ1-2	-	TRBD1	TGTGCCAGTAACCAACCGGGACAGGGGCACTATGGCTACACCTTC	CASNQPGQGHYGYTF
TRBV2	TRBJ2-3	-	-	TGTGCCAGCAGTGAATATTTTGCAGATACGCAGTATTTT	CASSEYFADTQYF
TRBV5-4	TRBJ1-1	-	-	TGTGCCAGCAGCCCCGGAGGAGGCACGAACACTGAAGCTTTCTTT	CASSPGGGTNTEAFF
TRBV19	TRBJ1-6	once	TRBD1	TGTGCCAGTAGGGACAGGGATAATTCACCCCTCCACTTT	CASRDRDNSPLHF
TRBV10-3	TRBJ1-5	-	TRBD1	TGTGCCATCAGTGAGAACAGGGGCGAAAATCAGCCCCAGCATTTT	CAISENRGENQPQHF
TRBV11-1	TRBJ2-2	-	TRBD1	TGTGCCAGCAGCCCGTGGGACAGACCGAACACCGGGGAGCTGTTTTTT	CASSPWDRPNTGELFF
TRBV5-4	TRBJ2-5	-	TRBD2	TGTGCCAGCAGCATGGCGTCTAGCGGGGAGGAGACCCAGTACTTC	CASSMASSGEETQYF
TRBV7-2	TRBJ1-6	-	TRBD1	TGTGCCAGCAGCCGTGGACAGGGGAATTCACCCCTCCACTTT	CASSRGQGNSPLHF
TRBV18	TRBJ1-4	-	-	TGTGCCAGCTCACCAGCCGGCGGGAGGGTAACTAATGAAAAACTGTTTTTT	CASSPAGGRVTNEKLFF
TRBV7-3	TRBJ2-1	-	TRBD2	TGTGCCAGCAGCTTATTGACTAGCGGGGGCCACAATGAGCAGTTCTTC	CASSLLTSGGHNEQFF
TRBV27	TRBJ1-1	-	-	TGTGCCAGCAGTCAACAGTTGTCCACTGAAGCTTTCTTT	CASSQQLSTEAFF
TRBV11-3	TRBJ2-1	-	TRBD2	TGTGCCAGCAGCCCAAGCGGGAGGAGCTCCTACAATGAGCAGTTCTTC	CASSPSGRSSYNEQFF
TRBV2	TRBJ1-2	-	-	TGTGCCAGCAGTCAAGAACAGGGATCCAACTATGGCTACACCTTC	CASSQEQGSNYGYTF
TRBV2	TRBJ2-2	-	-	TGTGCCAGCAGCCCTTGGGGGGTAGACACCGGGGAGCTGTTTTTT	CASSPWGVDTGELFF
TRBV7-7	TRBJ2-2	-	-	TGTGCTAGCAGTACAAAACCCCCTCCCGGGGAGCTGTTTTTT	CASSTKPPPGELFF
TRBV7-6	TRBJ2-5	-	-	TGTGCCAGCAGCTTAAGTTCGGGAGTTGAGACCCAGTACTTC	CASSLSSGVETQYF
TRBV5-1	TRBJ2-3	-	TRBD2	TGCGCCAGCAAGGGCGGGGGGAAACATACGCAGTATTTT	CASKGGGKHTQYF
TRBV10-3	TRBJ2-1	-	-	TGTGCCATCAGTGAAGCGGCCTCCTACAATGAGCAGTTCTTC	CAISEAASYNEQFF
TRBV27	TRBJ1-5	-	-	TGTGCCAGCAGTCCCCGCAGACAGGGCAATCAGCCCCAGCATTTT	CASSPRRQGNQPQHF
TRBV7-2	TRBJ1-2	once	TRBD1	TGTGCCAGCAGCCGTACCCGGGACAGGCGCCACTATGGCTACACCTTC	CASSRTRDRRHYGYTF
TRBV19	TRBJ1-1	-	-	TGTGCCAGTAGTATACTCAGGGTAGGAGTGGCTGAAGCTTTCTTT	CASSILRVGVAEAFF
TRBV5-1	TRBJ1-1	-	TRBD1	TGCGCCAGCAGCTTGGAAGACAGGGGGACTGAAGCTTTCTTT	CASSLEDRGTEAFF
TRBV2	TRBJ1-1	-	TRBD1	TGTGCCAGCAGATTCCCGGGGACAGGGCACACTGAAGCTTTCTTT	CASRFPGTGHTEAFF
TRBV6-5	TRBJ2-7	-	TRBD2	TGTGCCAGCAGCGTTAGCGGGGAGTCCTACGAGCAGTACTTC	CASSVSGESYEQYF
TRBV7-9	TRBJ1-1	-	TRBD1	TGTGCCAGCAGCTTAGAGACAGGGGGGGTGAACACTGAAGCTTTCTTT	CASSLETGGVNTEAFF
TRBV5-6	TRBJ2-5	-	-	TGTGCCAGCAGCTTAAGGACTATACAAGAGACCCAGTACTTC	CASSLRTIQETQYF
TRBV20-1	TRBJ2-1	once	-	TGCAGTGCTAGTTTTGTAAATGAGCAGTTCTTC	CSASFVNEQFF